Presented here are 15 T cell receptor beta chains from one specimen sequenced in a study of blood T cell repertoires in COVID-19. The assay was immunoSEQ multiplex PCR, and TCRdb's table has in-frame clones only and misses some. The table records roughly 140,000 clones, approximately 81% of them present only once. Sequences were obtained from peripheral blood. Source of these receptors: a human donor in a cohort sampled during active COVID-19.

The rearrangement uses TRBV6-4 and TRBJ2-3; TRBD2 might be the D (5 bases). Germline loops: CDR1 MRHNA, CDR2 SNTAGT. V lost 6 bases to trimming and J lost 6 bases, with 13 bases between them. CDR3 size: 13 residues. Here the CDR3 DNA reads TGTGCCAGCAGCCCCTCGGGGATCGATACGCAGTATTTT. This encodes CASSPSGIDTQYF.

As DNA, the CDR3 is TGTGCCAGCACCCAAGGGGGGGTTGGGAACACTGAAGCTTTCTTT. This gives the protein CASTQGGVGNTEAFF. V is TRBV6-6 and J is TRBJ1-1, with D possibly being TRBD1 (6 bases). CDR3 length equals 15 residues. The germline V gene encodes CDR1 MNHNY and CDR2 SVGAGI (reference sequence). V gave up 7 bases and J gave up 1 base, with 16 bases separating them.

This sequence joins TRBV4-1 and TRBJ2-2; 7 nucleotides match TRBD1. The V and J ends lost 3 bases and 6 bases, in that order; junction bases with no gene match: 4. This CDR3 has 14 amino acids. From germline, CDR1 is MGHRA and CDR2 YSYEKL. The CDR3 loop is CASSHDRAPGELFF. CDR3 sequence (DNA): TGCGCCAGCAGCCATGACAGGGCCCCCGGGGAGCTGTTTTTT.

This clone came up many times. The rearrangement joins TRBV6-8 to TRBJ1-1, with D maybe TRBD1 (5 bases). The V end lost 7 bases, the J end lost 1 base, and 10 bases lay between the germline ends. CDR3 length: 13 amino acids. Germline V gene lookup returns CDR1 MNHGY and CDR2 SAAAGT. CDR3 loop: CASNLGGNTEAFF. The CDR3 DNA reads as TGTGCCAGCAACCTCGGGGGGAACACTGAAGCTTTCTTT.

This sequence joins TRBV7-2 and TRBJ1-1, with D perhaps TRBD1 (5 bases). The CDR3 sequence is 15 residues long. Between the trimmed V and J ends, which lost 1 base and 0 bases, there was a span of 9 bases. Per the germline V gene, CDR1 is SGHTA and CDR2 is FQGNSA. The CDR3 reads CASSLGGSMNTEAFF. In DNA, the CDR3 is TGTGCCAGCAGCTTAGGGGGCAGCATGAACACTGAAGCTTTCTTT.

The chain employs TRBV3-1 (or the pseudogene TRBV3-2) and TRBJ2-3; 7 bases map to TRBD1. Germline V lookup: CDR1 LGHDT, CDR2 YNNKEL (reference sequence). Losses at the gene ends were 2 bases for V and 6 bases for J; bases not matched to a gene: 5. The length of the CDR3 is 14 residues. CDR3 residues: CASSQPRGRDTQYF. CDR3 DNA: TGTGCCAGCAGCCAACCTAGGGGGCGGGATACGCAGTATTTT.

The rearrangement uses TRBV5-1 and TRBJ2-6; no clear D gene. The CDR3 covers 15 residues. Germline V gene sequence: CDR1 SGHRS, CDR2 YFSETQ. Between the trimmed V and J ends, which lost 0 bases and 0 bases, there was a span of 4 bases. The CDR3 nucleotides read TGCGCCAGCAGCTTGGATAACTCTGGGGCCAACGTCCTGACTTTC. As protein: CASSLDNSGANVLTF.

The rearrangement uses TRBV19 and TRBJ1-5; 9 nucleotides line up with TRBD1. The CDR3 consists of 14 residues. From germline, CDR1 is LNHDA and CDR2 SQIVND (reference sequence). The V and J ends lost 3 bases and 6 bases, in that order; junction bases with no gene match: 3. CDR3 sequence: CASSMGTGTQPQHF. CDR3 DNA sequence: TGTGCCAGTAGTATGGGGACAGGGACTCAGCCCCAGCATTTT. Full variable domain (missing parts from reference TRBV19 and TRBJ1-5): DGGITQSPKYLFRKEGQNVTLSCEQNLNHDAMYWYRQDPGQGLRLIYYSQIVNDFQKGDIAEGYSVSREKKESFPLTVTSAQKNPTAFYLCASSMGTGTQPQHFGDGTRLSIL.

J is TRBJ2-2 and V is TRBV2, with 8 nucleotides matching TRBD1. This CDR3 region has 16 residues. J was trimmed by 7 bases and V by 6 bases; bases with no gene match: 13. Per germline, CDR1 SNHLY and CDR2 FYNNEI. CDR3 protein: CASRQPGQGESGELFF. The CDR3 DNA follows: TGTGCCAGCAGACAACCCGGACAGGGAGAGAGCGGGGAGCTGTTTTTT.

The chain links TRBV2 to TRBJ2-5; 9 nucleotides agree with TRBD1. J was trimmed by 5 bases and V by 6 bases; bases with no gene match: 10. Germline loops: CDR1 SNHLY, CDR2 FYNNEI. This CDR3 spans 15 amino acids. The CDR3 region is CASRGDRADVETQYF. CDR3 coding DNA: TGTGCCAGCAGGGGGGACAGGGCCGACGTGGAGACCCAGTACTTC.

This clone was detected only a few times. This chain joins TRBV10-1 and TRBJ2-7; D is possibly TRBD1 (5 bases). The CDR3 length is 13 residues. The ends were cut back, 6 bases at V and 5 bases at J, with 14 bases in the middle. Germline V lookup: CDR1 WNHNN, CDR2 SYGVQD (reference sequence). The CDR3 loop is CASSRDLAHEQYF. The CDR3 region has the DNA TGCGCCAGCAGCAGGGATTTGGCCCACGAGCAGTACTTC.

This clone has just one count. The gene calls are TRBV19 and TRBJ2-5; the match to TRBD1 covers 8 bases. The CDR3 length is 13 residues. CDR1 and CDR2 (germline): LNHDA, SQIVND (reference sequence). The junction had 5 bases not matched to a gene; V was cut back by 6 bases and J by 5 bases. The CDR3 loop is CASSRGLWETQYF. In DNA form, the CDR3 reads TGTGCCAGTAGCAGGGGGCTCTGGGAGACCCAGTACTTC. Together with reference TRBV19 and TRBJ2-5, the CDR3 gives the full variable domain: DGGITQSPKYLFRKEGQNVTLSCEQNLNHDAMYWYRQDPGQGLRLIYYSQIVNDFQKGDIAEGYSVSREKKESFPLTVTSAQKNPTAFYLCASSRGLWETQYFGPGTRLLVL.

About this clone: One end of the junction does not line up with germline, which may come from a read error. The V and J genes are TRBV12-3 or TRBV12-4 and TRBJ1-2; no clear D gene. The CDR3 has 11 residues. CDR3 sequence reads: CTSSLIYGYTF. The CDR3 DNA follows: TGTACCAGCAGCCTTATTTATGGCTACACCTTC.

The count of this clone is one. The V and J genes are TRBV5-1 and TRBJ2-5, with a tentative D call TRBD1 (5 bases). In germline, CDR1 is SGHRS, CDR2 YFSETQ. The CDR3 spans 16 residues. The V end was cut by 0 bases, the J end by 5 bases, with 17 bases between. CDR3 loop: CASSLGAQGLRETQYF. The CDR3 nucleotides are TGCGCCAGCAGCTTGGGCGCTCAGGGTCTCCGGGAGACCCAGTACTTC.

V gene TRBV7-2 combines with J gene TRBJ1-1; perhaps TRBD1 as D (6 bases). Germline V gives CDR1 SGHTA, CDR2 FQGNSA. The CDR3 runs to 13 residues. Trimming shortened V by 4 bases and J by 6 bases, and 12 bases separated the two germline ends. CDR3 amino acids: CASSSRYRAEAFF. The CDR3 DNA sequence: TGTGCCAGCAGCTCACGCTACAGGGCTGAAGCTTTCTTT. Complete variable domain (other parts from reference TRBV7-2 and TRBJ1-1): GAGVSQSPSNKVTEKGKDVELRCDPISGHTALYWYRQSLGQGLEFLIYFQGNSAPDKSGLPSDRFSAERTGGSVSTLTIQRTQQEDSAVYLCASSSRYRAEAFFGQGTRLTVV.